The source of this TCR beta chain is a study of T-cell reconstitution after alpha-beta-depleted transplantation in children. Comment on this clonotype: The antigen remains undetermined.

The study's findings and limits: Expanded graft clones numbering several hundred reportedly gave rise to alpha-beta T cells about two months after transplant. At one year after transplant, newly produced T cells mostly accounted for T-cell counts and diversity. Several patients had high TCRbeta diversity at day 60; it came from surviving recipient T cells and thymic progenitors.

TCRbeta library preparation incorporated unique molecular identifiers. TCRdb reprocessed the PCR reads with MiXCR, giving one entry per CDR3 protein. The sample holds about 900,000 distinct CDR3 sequences, roughly 31% seen once. The material was PBMCs, mostly from graft donor cells, obtained 360 days after TCRalphabeta/CD19-depleted stem cell transplant. This receptor was identified in a boy in the first two years of life who had a stem cell transplant for SCID, so the T cells may come from the graft donor.

CDR3 amino acids: CASSLSRLAGITDTQYF. CDR3 in DNA: TGTGCCAGCAGTTTATCGCGACTAGCGGGGATCACAGATACGCAGTATTTT. The V gene is TRBV28, the J gene TRBJ2-3; 11 bases line up with TRBD2. V was clipped by 1 base and J by 2 bases; unmatched bases: 5. Germline assignment: CDR1 MDHEN and CDR2 SYDVKM. The CDR3 totals 17 residues.